Listed here are 29 T cell receptor beta chains from one sample, sequenced in a study of beta chain features in type 1 diabetes. Investigators reverse transcribed all isolated RNA, so they sequenced expressed TCRB transcripts. Sequencing used immunoSEQ multiplex PCR; TCRdb keeps in-frame clones, though not all of them. The sample records some 220,000 clones, 11% being singletons. What was sequenced was central memory CD4+ T cells from blood. Every receptor here comes from a man between 18 and 35 years old in good health.

The gene calls are TRBV7-9 and TRBJ1-2, with a tentative D call TRBD1 (6 bases). Deletions cut 1 base from V and 3 bases from J, with 9 bases between. Germline lookup yields CDR1 SEHNR and CDR2 FQNEAQ (reference sequence). CDR3 size: 14 residues. The CDR3 region is CASSLGQAHYGYTF. DNA for the CDR3: TGTGCCAGCAGCTTAGGACAGGCTCACTATGGCTACACCTTC. The whole variable domain, filled in from reference TRBV7-9 and TRBJ1-2, reads DTGVSQNPRHKITKRGQNVTFRCDPISEHNRLYWYRQTLGQGPEFLTYFQNEAQLEKSRLLSDRFSAERPKGSFSTLEIQRTEQGDSAMYLCASSLGQAHYGYTFGSGTRLTVV.

This clone has a handful of counts. The chain has TRBV7-2 and TRBJ1-1; TRBD1 matches 8 bases. V lost 2 bases, J lost 4 bases, and 3 bases stayed unmatched. The CDR3 loop spans 14 amino acids. CDR1 is SGHTA, CDR2 FQGNSA, per germline. CDR3 DNA sequence: TGTGCCAGCAGCTTAAGACAGGGGATCACTGAAGCTTTCTTT. It translates to CASSLRQGITEAFF.

This clone was observed many times. The chain employs TRBV5-1 and TRBJ2-2; D remains unclear. V gave up 6 bases and J gave up 0 bases, with 12 bases separating them. This CDR3 is 15 amino acids long. The germline CDR1 and CDR2 sequences are SGHRS and YFSETQ. CDR3 nucleotide sequence: TGCGCCAGCACCTTAGGCACAACGAACACCGGGGAGCTGTTTTTT. This sequence encodes CASTLGTTNTGELFF.

This clone has only a few counts. The V call is TRBV2, the J call TRBJ2-6, with D possibly matching TRBD1 (5 bases). V was trimmed by 5 bases and J by 2 bases, leaving 7 bases between them. Germline-derived CDR1 and CDR2 are SNHLY and FYNNEI. The CDR3 has 14 residues. The CDR3 here is CASSQGTGANVLTF. In DNA form, the CDR3 reads TGTGCCAGCAGTCAGGGCACTGGGGCCAACGTCCTGACTTTC.

Concerning this clone itself: At one boundary the junction diverges from the germline segment, which might be a read error. The chain joins TRBV30 to TRBJ1-2, with TRBD1 identical over 7 bases. This CDR3 is 16 amino acids long. Germline V CDR1 and CDR2: GTSNPN, SVGIG (reference sequence). The CDR3 bases are TGTGCCTTGAGTAGGGACAGTAGGAATCGTAACTATGGCTACACCTTC. It yields the protein CALSRDSRNRNYGYTF.

This chain joins TRBV30 and TRBJ1-5; the match to TRBD1 covers 8 bases. From germline, CDR1 is GTSNPN and CDR2 SVGIG (reference sequence). This CDR3 comprises 15 residues. V trimming: 4 bases; J trimming: 3 bases; junction bases outside the gene matches: 8. CDR3 region: CAWTAGTGINQPQHF. CDR3 sequence (DNA): TGTGCCTGGACAGCGGGGACAGGTATCAATCAGCCCCAGCATTTT.

This rearrangement joins TRBV9 to TRBJ2-3; either TRBD1 or TRBD2 may fit D (7 bases each). Trimming stripped 4 bases from V and 8 bases from J, with 17 bases between. This CDR3 comprises 14 residues. Germline V gives CDR1 SGDLS, CDR2 YYNGEE. The CDR3 nucleotides are TGTGCCAGCAGCCCCCTCGACAGGGAGGGTACGCAGTATTTT. Its protein product is CASSPLDREGTQYF.

This clone has only a few counts. The CDR3 sequence is CASSIQSAGANVLTF. CDR3 coding DNA: TGTGCCAGTAGTATTCAGAGCGCTGGGGCCAACGTCCTGACTTTC. This chain links TRBV19 with TRBJ2-6; D remains ambiguous. Germline V gene sequence: CDR1 LNHDA, CDR2 SQIVND (reference sequence). This CDR3 comprises 15 residues. Trimming stripped 3 bases from V and 2 bases from J, with 8 bases between. The entire variable domain, with the rest obtained from reference TRBV19 and TRBJ2-6, is as follows: DGGITQSPKYLFRKEGQNVTLSCEQNLNHDAMYWYRQDPGQGLRLIYYSQIVNDFQKGDIAEGYSVSREKKESFPLTVTSAQKNPTAFYLCASSIQSAGANVLTFGAGSRLTVL.

This clone was detected ten times or more. Here the CDR3 reads CASSSQGLTEAFF. CDR3 bases: TGTGCCAGCAGCTCCCAGGGATTGACTGAAGCTTTCTTT. The chain is built from TRBV7-9 and TRBJ1-1; D possibly corresponds to TRBD1 (5 bases). This CDR3 has 13 amino acids. In germline, CDR1 is SEHNR, CDR2 FQNEAQ (reference sequence). Trimming pared 4 bases from V and 5 bases from J, leaving 11 bases between.

The V gene is TRBV6-5, the J gene TRBJ1-2; perhaps TRBD1 as D (5 bases). V was shortened by 4 bases and J by 4 bases, with 13 bases between the two germline ends. Germline CDR1 MNHEY, CDR2 SVGAGI. This CDR3 comprises 14 residues. As DNA, the CDR3 is TGTGCCAGCAGTTTGGGTCAGGGTGCCTATGGCTACACCTTC. Its protein is CASSLGQGAYGYTF.

This clone has a count of ten or more. The V gene is TRBV29-1, the J gene TRBJ2-7, with D possibly TRBD1 on 6 matching bases. The germline V gene has CDR1 SQVTM and CDR2 ANQGSEA. CDR3 length: 17 residues. The ends were cut back, 2 bases at V and 2 bases at J, with 22 bases in the middle. The CDR3 DNA reads TGCAGCGTTGAAACGCGAGATGCAGGGGCGCGCCCCTACGAGCAGTACTTC. Its protein product is CSVETRDAGARPYEQYF.

This clone was detected many times. The CDR3 bases are TGTGCCAGCAGCCAAGATCATACAGACACCGGGGAGCTGTTTTTT. Protein sequence: CASSQDHTDTGELFF. V gene TRBV7-2 combines with J gene TRBJ2-2; no clear D gene. Looked up from germline, CDR1 is SGHTA and CDR2 is FQGNSA. The CDR3 runs 15 residues. Trimming took 5 bases from V and 3 from J, leaving 13 bases between them.

The V gene is TRBV28, the J gene TRBJ2-7; weak D call: TRBD1 (5 bases). Germline V gene sequence: CDR1 MDHEN, CDR2 SYDVKM. The CDR3 is made up of 14 amino acids. With 3 bases removed from V and 5 bases from J, the gap between germline ends came to 14 bases. The CDR3 DNA sequence: TGTGCCAGCAGTTTCGGCCAGGGTCCCCACGAGCAGTACTTC. This translates into CASSFGQGPHEQYF.

A few counts support this clone. This chain uses TRBV5-1 with TRBJ1-4, with D hard to call. This CDR3 contains 15 residues. Germline V gene lookup returns CDR1 SGHRS and CDR2 YFSETQ. The V and J ends lost 0 bases and 7 bases respectively, with 13 bases between them. DNA for the CDR3: TGCGCCAGCAGCTTGGAGCCCCGAGGAAGTGAAAAACTGTTTTTT. It codes for CASSLEPRGSEKLFF.

A few counts support this clone. The V call is TRBV28, the J call TRBJ2-1; maybe TRBD2 (6 bases). The germline gives CDR1 MDHEN, CDR2 SYDVKM. Trimming pared 6 bases from V and 9 bases from J, leaving 15 bases between. This CDR3 has 13 residues. The CDR3 DNA sequence: TGTGCCAGCAGGGAGGGTGCACATGGTGAGCAGTTCTTC. This gives the protein CASREGAHGEQFF.

V and J are TRBV7-2 and TRBJ2-1; 12 nucleotides match TRBD2. Losses at the gene ends were 2 bases for V and 7 bases for J; bases not matched to a gene: 3. The CDR3 loop spans 15 amino acids. Germline V CDR1 and CDR2: SGHTA, FQGNSA. The CDR3 sequence is CASSLRLAGENEQFF. CDR3 nucleotide sequence: TGTGCCAGCAGCTTAAGACTAGCGGGAGAAAATGAGCAGTTCTTC.

The V call is TRBV2, the J call TRBJ2-1; a possible D gene is TRBD1 (5 bases). CDR1 SNHLY and CDR2 FYNNEI come from the germline V gene. The CDR3 totals 13 residues. Trimming took 6 bases from V and 9 from J, leaving 15 bases between them. The CDR3 sequence is CASSLTQRGEQFF. CDR3 nucleotides: TGTGCCAGCAGCCTAACCCAAAGGGGTGAGCAGTTCTTC.

This clone was seen ten or more times. Other DNA sequences in the same sample also yield this CDR3. The chain combines TRBV28 with TRBJ2-4; 7 bases fit TRBD2. Trimming cost V 6 bases and J 1 base; bases outside gene matches: 9. Per the germline V gene, CDR1 is MDHEN and CDR2 is SYDVKM. CDR3 length: 16 residues. DNA of the CDR3: TGTGCCAGCAGCCCAAGCGGGGTGCGGGCCAAAAACATTCAGTACTTC. The encoded protein is CASSPSGVRAKNIQYF.

The sample holds a few counts of this clone. The sample has other DNA sequences that encode this CDR3 too. The chain carries TRBV7-2 and TRBJ2-7, with D hard to call. Germline V gene data show CDR1 as SGHTA and CDR2 as FQGNSA. This CDR3 spans 14 amino acids. The V end was cut by 0 bases, the J end by 1 base, with 7 bases between. As DNA, the CDR3 is TGTGCCAGCAGCTTAGCGTCGACATCCTACGAGCAGTACTTC. Its translation: CASSLASTSYEQYF.

This clone was seen more than once but under ten times. V usage is TRBV2 and J usage is TRBJ1-3; no reliable D call. The CDR3 consists of 12 residues. Deletions cut 2 bases from V and 8 bases from J, with 7 bases between. CDR1 is SNHLY and CDR2 is FYNNEI in the germline V gene. The CDR3 loop reads CASSESADTIYF. The DNA for the CDR3 is TGTGCCAGCAGTGAATCGGCGGACACCATATATTTT.

The J gene is TRBJ2-3, the V gene TRBV4-2; TRBD2 is a possible D gene (6 bases). The CDR3 is 17 amino acids. Germline-derived CDR1 and CDR2 are LGHNA and YNFKEQ. Between the trimmed V and J ends, which lost 5 bases and 4 bases, there was a span of 22 bases. The CDR3 region is CASSRGDGLGGADTQYF. The CDR3 DNA sequence: TGTGCCAGCAGCAGAGGAGACGGACTCGGGGGTGCAGATACGCAGTATTTT.

This clone turned up a few times. This may be a read error: a much more frequent sequence differs by one nucleotide. The rearrangement joins TRBV7-3 to TRBJ2-5; unclear D gene. The ends were cut back, 2 bases at V and 1 base at J, with 2 bases in the middle. CDR1 and CDR2 (germline): SGHTA, FQGTGA. There are 12 residues in the CDR3. The CDR3 region has the DNA TGTGCCAGCAGCTTAGTCCAAGAGACCCAGTACTTC. Translating it yields CASSLVQETQYF.

This clone turned up a few times. J is TRBJ2-7 and V is TRBV6-6; TRBD2 matches at 7 bases. CDR1 and CDR2 from the germline V gene are MNHNY and SVGAGI (reference sequence). The CDR3 is 14 amino acids. J gave up 0 bases and V 7 bases, and 6 bases lay outside the gene matches. CDR3 sequence (DNA): TGTGCCAGCACCTGGGAGGGCGGCTCCTACGAGCAGTACTTC. Translation gives CASTWEGGSYEQYF.

The V and J genes are TRBV5-4 and TRBJ1-1, with 7 bases lining up with TRBD1. V gave up 4 bases and J gave up 0 bases; unmatched junction bases: 6. This CDR3 has 15 amino acids. Looked up from germline, CDR1 is SGHNT and CDR2 is YYREEE (reference sequence). The CDR3: CASSPIGTVNTEAFF. The CDR3 DNA is TGTGCCAGCAGCCCAATAGGGACAGTGAACACTGAAGCTTTCTTT. The whole variable domain, remainder taken from reference TRBV5-4 and TRBJ1-1, is ETGVTQSPTHLIKTRGQQVTLRCSSQSGHNTVSWYQQALGQGPQFIFQYYREEENGRGNFPPRFSGLQFPNYSSELNVNALELDDSALYLCASSPIGTVNTEAFFGQGTRLTVV.

This clone was counted a few times. V and J are TRBV7-3 and TRBJ2-7, with D possibly being TRBD1 or TRBD2 (6 bases each). This CDR3 region has 14 residues. Deletions cut 4 bases from V and 3 bases from J, with 13 bases between. CDR1 is SGHTA, CDR2 FQGTGA, per germline. Here the CDR3 reads CASSSGGGYYEQYF. The CDR3 DNA sequence: TGTGCCAGCAGCTCCGGGGGCGGCTACTACGAGCAGTACTTC.

This clone was observed a handful of times. The chain links TRBV7-9 to TRBJ2-3; D ambiguous. The CDR3 is 13 residues long. CDR1 SEHNR and CDR2 FQNEAQ come from the germline V gene (reference sequence). Trimming removed 2 bases at V and 7 bases at J, with 10 bases between. CDR3 coding DNA: TGTGCCAGCAGCTTAACGCAAGACCATACGCAGTATTTT. Its protein is CASSLTQDHTQYF.

This clone appeared a few times. This chain connects TRBV2 to TRBJ1-4, with D perhaps TRBD1 (6 bases). The CDR3 totals 14 residues. Trimming removed 3 bases from V and 8 bases from J, with 13 bases in between. Germline CDR1 is SNHLY and CDR2 is FYNNEI. CDR3 in amino acids: CASSETGVWEKLFF. CDR3 DNA sequence: TGTGCCAGCAGTGAGACAGGTGTTTGGGAAAAACTGTTTTTT.

This clone has more than one count but fewer than ten. The chain couples TRBV7-8 to TRBJ2-3, with no clear D. Trimming removed 2 bases at V and 3 bases at J, with 6 bases between. CDR1 and CDR2 (germline): SGHVS, FQNEAQ. The CDR3 contains 13 residues. The CDR3 bases are TGTGCCAGCAGCTTAATCCCAACAGATACGCAGTATTTT. Its translation: CASSLIPTDTQYF.

This clone was counted between two and nine times. The J gene is TRBJ2-7, the V gene TRBV7-9; TRBD1 might be the D (6 bases). Trimming stripped 6 bases from V and 2 bases from J, with 14 bases between. The CDR3 covers 14 residues. Germline V CDR1 and CDR2: SEHNR, FQNEAQ (reference sequence). CDR3 nucleotides: TGTGCCAGCAGTACCTGGACAGACCCCTACGAGCAGTACTTC. Translated, it gives CASSTWTDPYEQYF.